One sample yielded the 7 T cell receptor beta chains listed below, sequenced in a study of T cells after yellow fever vaccination. TCRdb passed the 5' RACE reads through MiXCR, listing each CDR3 protein once. There are just under 600,000 distinct CDR3 sequences in the sample; about 14% occur only once, and around 15% lies in the top ten. Sequences were derived from PBMCs, sampled on the day of the yellow fever booster vaccination. These TCRs come from a man aged 25 to 40 who received the YFV17D yellow fever vaccine.

In its sample, this clonotype was seen many times. This chain uses TRBV25-1 with TRBJ1-6; D not resolved. CDR1 is MGHDK, CDR2 SYGVNS, per germline. V lost 2 bases and J 9 bases, leaving 8 bases between the germline ends. This CDR3 spans 13 amino acids. In nucleotides, the CDR3 is TGTGCCAGCAGTGAAATGTTGGGTTCACCCCTCCACTTT. This gives the protein CASSEMLGSPLHF.

This clonotype was observed many times. This chain uses TRBV5-1 with TRBJ2-1; perhaps TRBD2 as D (5 bases). Germline values: CDR1 SGHRS, CDR2 YFSETQ. V gave up 3 bases and J gave up 5 bases, with 18 bases separating them. This CDR3 has 16 residues. CDR3 in amino acids: CASSWAPGRGNNEQFF. CDR3 in DNA: TGCGCCAGCAGCTGGGCCCCCGGTCGGGGAAACAATGAGCAGTTCTTC.

V is TRBV5-1 and J is TRBJ2-3, with 12 bases fitting TRBD2. CDR3 length: 16 amino acids. Trimming removed 4 bases from V and 3 bases from J; junction bases left unmatched: 6. The germline CDR1 and CDR2 sequences are SGHRS and YFSETQ. This CDR3 is CASSLLTSGSTDTQYF. The CDR3 DNA reads as TGCGCCAGCAGCCTCCTGACTAGCGGGAGTACAGATACGCAGTATTTT.

The rearrangement uses TRBV18 and TRBJ1-1; 8 bases are a match to TRBD1. The V gene's germline CDR1 is KGHSH and CDR2 LQKENI. J gave up 10 bases and V 3 bases, and 13 bases lay outside the gene matches. CDR3 size: 15 residues. CDR3 sequence: CASSPILQGDDLAFF. In nucleotides, the CDR3 is TGTGCCAGCTCACCGATTCTACAGGGGGACGATTTAGCTTTCTTT.

This clonotype was counted between two and nine times. The genes are TRBV24-1 and TRBJ2-1; tentative D call: TRBD1 (5 bases). The V gene's germline CDR1 is KGHDR and CDR2 SFDVKD. The CDR3 totals 14 residues. Trimming left V 4 bases short and J 8 bases short, with 14 bases between. The CDR3 DNA reads as TGTGCCACCAGTGACGTGACAAGGGGCGATGAGCAGTTCTTC. Protein product: CATSDVTRGDEQFF.

This rearrangement joins TRBV12-3 or TRBV12-4 to TRBJ1-3; D is undetermined. The CDR3 loop spans 10 amino acids. The ends were cut back, 3 bases at V and 7 bases at J, with 1 base in the middle. CDR3: CASSFNTIYF. The CDR3 DNA reads TGTGCCAGCAGTTTTAACACCATATATTTT.

The CDR3, as DNA: TGTGCCAGCAGACCCACTCTAGCGGTATCCTACAATGAGCAGTTCTTC. This encodes CASRPTLAVSYNEQFF. The chain has TRBV6-1 and TRBJ2-1; TRBD2 matches 7 bases. V lost 6 bases, J lost 1 base, and 9 bases stayed unmatched. Germline-derived CDR1 and CDR2 are MNHNS and SASEGT. The CDR3 consists of 16 residues.